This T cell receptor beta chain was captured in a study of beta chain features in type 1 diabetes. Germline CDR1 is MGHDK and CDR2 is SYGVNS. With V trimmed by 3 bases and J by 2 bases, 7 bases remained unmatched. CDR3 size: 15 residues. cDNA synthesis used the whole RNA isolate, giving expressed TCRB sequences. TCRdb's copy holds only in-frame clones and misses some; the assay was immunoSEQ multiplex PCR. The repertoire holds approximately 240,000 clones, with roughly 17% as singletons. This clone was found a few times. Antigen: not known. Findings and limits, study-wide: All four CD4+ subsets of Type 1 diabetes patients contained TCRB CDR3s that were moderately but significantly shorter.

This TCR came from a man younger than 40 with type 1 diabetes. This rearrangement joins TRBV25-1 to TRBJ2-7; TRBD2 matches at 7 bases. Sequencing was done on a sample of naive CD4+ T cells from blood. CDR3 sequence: CASSEGGSGAYEQYF. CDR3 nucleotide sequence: TGTGCCAGCAGTGAGGGCGGGAGTGGCGCCTACGAGCAGTACTTC.